These 23 T cell receptor beta chains were sequenced from one sample in a study of identical twins. Using its own MiXCR run on the 5' RACE reads, TCRdb lists one record per CDR3 protein. The repertoire holds around 960,000 distinct CDR3 sequences, with 12% as singletons. A further study also used this sample, focusing on yellow fever vaccine responses in identical twins.

The material sequenced was PBMCs. The receptors come from a woman under 30 in good health.

In its sample, this clonotype was seen a few times. V gene TRBV2 combines with J gene TRBJ1-2; D remains ambiguous. V lost 7 bases and J lost 5, with 17 bases in between. Germline V gives CDR1 SNHLY, CDR2 FYNNEI. The CDR3 loop spans 14 amino acids. Here the CDR3 reads CASTGPPFEYGYTF. Written as DNA, the CDR3 is TGTGCCAGCACCGGACCGCCGTTCGAATATGGCTACACCTTC. Combining the CDR3 with reference TRBV2 and TRBJ1-2 gives the whole variable domain EPEVTQTPSHQVTQMGQEVILRCVPISNHLYFYWYRQILGQKVEFLVSFYNNEISEKSEIFDDQFSVERPDGSNFTLKIRSTKLEDSAMYFCASTGPPFEYGYTFGSGTRLTVV.

This clonotype was observed a handful of times. The V gene is TRBV5-1, the J gene TRBJ1-4, with 9 bases aligning to TRBD1. J lost 4 bases, V lost 4 bases, and 5 bases had no gene match. Germline V gives CDR1 SGHRS, CDR2 YFSETQ. The length of the CDR3 is 15 residues. The CDR3 reads CASSGGTGINEKLFF. The DNA of the CDR3 is TGCGCCAGCAGCGGAGGGACAGGGATTAATGAAAAACTGTTTTTT.

This clonotype appeared a few times. The gene calls are TRBV5-5 and TRBJ2-1; D gene uncertain. The CDR3 length is 11 residues. V was trimmed by 2 bases and J by 10 bases, leaving 7 bases between them. Germline V gives CDR1 SGHKS, CDR2 YYEKEE (reference sequence). Here the CDR3 DNA reads TGTGCCAGCAGCTTTCAATTGGAGCAGTTCTTC. It specifies CASSFQLEQFF.

This clonotype has a count of ten or more. This chain uses TRBV2 with TRBJ2-7; possible D gene TRBD1, 5 bases. The CDR3 is 13 amino acids. With 2 bases removed from V and 4 bases from J, the gap between germline ends came to 9 bases. Germline CDR1 and CDR2: SNHLY and FYNNEI. The CDR3 coding sequence is TGTGCCAGCAGTGAAAGCAGGGAATACGAGCAGTACGTC. Translated: CASSESREYEQYV.

This clonotype was picked up a small number of times. This chain connects TRBV5-1 to TRBJ2-2; no reliable D call. Per germline, CDR1 SGHRS and CDR2 YFSETQ. CDR3 length equals 16 residues. The germline V and J ends were trimmed by 0 bases and 0 bases, with 9 bases remaining between them. The CDR3 bases are TGCGCCAGCAGCTTGGTGGGGTTCGCGAACACCGGGGAGCTGTTTTTT. Translation gives CASSLVGFANTGELFF.

This rearrangement joins TRBV6-5 to TRBJ1-1; a possible D gene is TRBD1 (5 bases). The CDR3 contains 15 residues. CDR1 is MNHEY, CDR2 SVGAGI, per germline. Trimming pared 1 base from V and 3 bases from J, leaving 12 bases between. The CDR3 sequence: CASSYLRGRDTEAFF. CDR3 bases: TGTGCCAGCAGTTACTTGAGGGGTAGGGACACTGAAGCTTTCTTT.

The CDR3 region is CASSFIGTGVSNQPQHF. The CDR3 DNA follows: TGTGCCAGCAGTTTTATAGGGACAGGGGTGAGCAATCAGCCCCAGCATTTT. This chain connects TRBV12-3 or TRBV12-4 to TRBJ1-5; 10 nucleotides agree with TRBD1. The CDR3 is 17 residues long. J was trimmed by 1 base and V by 3 bases; bases with no gene match: 6.

This clonotype has at least ten counts. The V and J genes are TRBV6-6 and TRBJ1-3; maybe TRBD1 (6 bases). The CDR3 consists of 13 residues. V lost 6 bases and J lost 2, with 8 bases in between. Germline V gives CDR1 MNHNY, CDR2 SVGAGI (reference sequence). In DNA form, the CDR3 reads TGTGCCAGCAGCCGACAGGCTGGAAACACCATATATTTT. It encodes CASSRQAGNTIYF.

The genes are TRBV29-1 and TRBJ2-7; 9 bases are a match to TRBD2. The CDR3 has 13 amino acids. The germline V gene encodes CDR1 SQVTM and CDR2 ANQGSEA. J gave up 6 bases and V 5 bases, and 8 bases lay outside the gene matches. The DNA of the CDR3 is TGCAGCGTTTGGGGCGGGAGGGCCCTCGAGCAGTACTTC. Amino acid sequence: CSVWGGRALEQYF.

This clonotype has a handful of counts. The chain combines TRBV6-2 or TRBV6-3 with TRBJ2-7, with no clear D. Trimming took off 10 bases at V and 2 bases at J, with 9 bases between the two ends. Germline V CDR1 and CDR2: MNHEY, SVGEGT. The CDR3 runs 11 residues. The chain's CDR3 is CAISETYEQYF. The CDR3 region has the DNA TGTGCCATTTCCGAAACCTACGAGCAGTACTTC.

The table lists this clonotype with a count of one. This sequence joins TRBV2 and TRBJ2-7; D is undetermined. Trimming removed 2 bases at V and 3 bases at J, with 5 bases between. From germline, CDR1 is SNHLY and CDR2 FYNNEI. CDR3 length equals 12 residues. The CDR3 DNA reads TGTGCCAGCAGTGAAATCAGCTACGAGCAGTACGTC. It yields the protein CASSEISYEQYV.

The rearrangement links TRBV5-1 to TRBJ2-1; 14 nucleotides agree with TRBD2. Germline values: CDR1 SGHRS, CDR2 YFSETQ. Unmatched junction bases numbered 6, after V lost 3 bases and J lost 7 bases. The CDR3 length is 16 residues. The CDR3 spells CASSSGLAGVKNEQFF. In DNA, the CDR3 is TGCGCCAGCAGCTCGGGACTAGCGGGGGTGAAAAATGAGCAGTTCTTC.

This clonotype was picked up a small number of times. The V and J genes are TRBV7-9 and TRBJ2-3; 7 bases match TRBD2. J lost 7 bases, V lost 5 bases, and 12 bases had no gene match. This CDR3 is built from 15 residues. Germline V gene sequence: CDR1 SEHNR, CDR2 FQNEAQ (reference sequence). The CDR3 loop reads CASSLDQGTTYTQYF. As DNA, the CDR3 is TGTGCCAGCAGCCTCGACCAAGGGACTACCTATACGCAGTATTTT. The whole variable domain, remainder taken from reference TRBV7-9 and TRBJ2-3, is DTGVSQNPRHKITKRGQNVTFRCDPISEHNRLYWYRQTLGQGPEFLTYFQNEAQLEKSRLLSDRFSAERPKGSFSTLEIQRTEQGDSAMYLCASSLDQGTTYTQYFGPGTRLTVL.

This clonotype was observed a handful of times. The rearrangement joins TRBV10-3 to TRBJ2-2; no definite D call. There are 15 residues in the CDR3. With 0 bases removed from V and 7 bases from J, the gap between germline ends came to 12 bases. The germline V gene has CDR1 ENHRY and CDR2 SYGVKD. CDR3 bases: TGTGCCATCAGTGAGTCGAGGACCAACGGCGGGGAGCTGTTTTTT. Protein product: CAISESRTNGGELFF.

The chain has TRBV12-3 or TRBV12-4 and TRBJ2-5; TRBD1 aligns across 9 bases. CDR3 length equals 15 residues. Trimming removed 1 base from V and 5 bases from J; junction bases left unmatched: 5. This chain's CDR3 is CASSLDRGLSETQYF. CDR3 coding DNA: TGTGCCAGCAGTTTAGACAGGGGGCTATCGGAGACCCAGTACTTC.

This clonotype was seen a handful of times. This sequence joins TRBV6-6 and TRBJ2-3; tentative D call: TRBD2 (6 bases). V was cut by 10 bases and J by 8 bases, with 16 bases left in between. Germline CDR1 MNHNY, CDR2 SVGAGI (reference sequence). CDR3 length: 12 residues. CDR3 protein: CATATSSLTQYF. CDR3 DNA: TGTGCCACCGCTACTAGCTCCCTTACGCAGTATTTT.

This clonotype was recorded at least ten times. The chain uses TRBV12-3 or TRBV12-4 and TRBJ2-3; 9 bases are shared with TRBD2. With 5 bases clipped from V and 2 bases from J, the junction kept 8 bases outside the gene matches. The CDR3 has 16 residues. CDR3: CASSPEAGGHTDTQYF. The CDR3 DNA is TGTGCCAGCAGTCCTGAAGCGGGAGGACACACAGATACGCAGTATTTT.

This clonotype has a handful of counts. CDR3 amino acids: CASRSARTVNQPQHF. CDR3 DNA sequence: TGTGCCAGTAGATCAGCTAGGACGGTCAATCAGCCCCAGCATTTT. The chain joins TRBV19 to TRBJ1-5, with D uncertain. The V end lost 6 bases, the J end lost 3 bases, and 15 bases lay between the germline ends. CDR1 is LNHDA, CDR2 SQIVND, per germline (reference sequence). This CDR3 contains 15 residues.

The gene calls are TRBV12-3 or TRBV12-4 and TRBJ2-5; 7 positions match TRBD2. The CDR3 covers 14 residues. The trim removed 5 bases at V and 5 bases at J, leaving 8 bases unmatched. DNA for the CDR3: TGTGCCAGCAGTCCGCGGGAGCGAGAGGAGACCCAGTACTTC. This translates into CASSPREREETQYF.

This clonotype has only a few counts. The CDR3 nucleotides are TGCGCCAGCAGCTTGACGGACAGATCCTACAATGAGCAGTTCTTC. Amino acids: CASSLTDRSYNEQFF. The rearrangement joins TRBV5-1 to TRBJ2-1; the D gene is possibly TRBD1 (6 bases). The V gene lost 1 base and the J gene lost 1 base, with 9 bases spanning the gap. The V gene's germline CDR1 is SGHRS and CDR2 YFSETQ. The CDR3 has 15 residues.

The V gene is TRBV27, the J gene TRBJ1-4; 7 bases map to TRBD1. Trimming removed 5 bases from V and 6 bases from J; junction bases left unmatched: 9. CDR3 length equals 15 residues. Germline V gene data show CDR1 as MNHEY and CDR2 as SMNVEV (reference sequence). The CDR3 DNA reads TGTGCCAGCAGTCCACGGGACAGAGCGGATGAAAAACTGTTTTTT. It encodes CASSPRDRADEKLFF. Variable domain in full (rest from reference TRBV27 and TRBJ1-4): EAQVTQNPRYLITVTGKKLTVTCSQNMNHEYMSWYRQDPGLGLRQIYYSMNVEVTDKGDVPEGYKVSRKEKRNFPLILESPSPNQTSLYFCASSPRDRADEKLFFGSGTQLSVL.

This clonotype was counted at least ten times. The J gene is TRBJ1-4, the V gene TRBV6-1; D possibly corresponds to TRBD1 (5 bases). V lost 8 bases to trimming and J lost 8 bases, with 15 bases between them. The CDR3 runs to 13 residues. CDR1 is MNHNS, CDR2 SASEGT, per germline. The chain's CDR3 is CASGNRDPEKLFF. The CDR3 DNA follows: TGTGCCAGCGGGAACCGGGACCCCGAAAAACTGTTTTTT.

The table lists this clonotype with a few counts. The chain combines TRBV2 with TRBJ2-3; D might be TRBD1 (6 bases). The V end lost 4 bases, the J end lost 6 bases, and 17 bases lay between the germline ends. The CDR3 spans 15 residues. Germline loops: CDR1 SNHLY, CDR2 FYNNEI. The CDR3 DNA reads TGTGCCAGCAGTGCGACAGGTTCCCAAGGGGATACGCAGTATTTT. It encodes CASSATGSQGDTQYF.